A selection of T cell receptor beta chains follows, all from one sample in a study of blood T cell repertoires in COVID-19. Using immunoSEQ multiplex PCR, the repertoire was profiled, and TCRdb retains in-frame clones only, with some absent. The sample holds 240,000 or so clones; approximately 91% are singletons and the top ten take 0.7% to 0.85%. Sequencing used peripheral blood. Source of these receptors: a woman aged 25 to 39 with acute or convalescent COVID-19. The CDR3 runs from the conserved cysteine through the conserved F or W. The order of the fields is CDR3 length, J gene, V gene, CDR3 protein.

length: 12; J: TRBJ1-2; V: TRBV24-1; CDR3: CATRGQPGGYTF
length: 15; J: TRBJ1-5; V: TRBV19; CDR3: CASSIAGGSNQPQHF
length: 17; J: TRBJ1-4; V: TRBV3-1/TRBV3-2; CDR3: CASSQGRRGTTNEKLFF
length: 12; J: TRBJ2-7; V: TRBV5-4; CDR3: CASSSAGAEQYF
length: 15; J: TRBJ1-5; V: TRBV7-6; CDR3: CASSPRQGAVQPQHF
length: 13; J: TRBJ1-1; V: TRBV4-1; CDR3: CASTPNGGTEAFF
length: 15; J: TRBJ2-3; V: TRBV5-1; CDR3: CASKESVADTDTQYF
length: 18; J: TRBJ1-1; V: TRBV5-3; CDR3: CARSSIGDREVMNTEAFF
length: 15; J: TRBJ2-7; V: TRBV16; CDR3: CASSGMRGPPYEQYF
length: 13; J: TRBJ1-1; V: TRBV19; CDR3: CASSLMMNTEAFF
length: 12; J: TRBJ1-2; V: TRBV19; CDR3: CASISRGLGYTF
length: 15; J: TRBJ2-1; V: TRBV5-4; CDR3: CASSLVTAAHNEQFF
length: 16; J: TRBJ1-1; V: TRBV5-1; CDR3: CASSLGGAGSVTEAFF
length: 12; J: TRBJ2-7; V: TRBV30; CDR3: CAWRQGSYEQYF
length: 14; J: TRBJ1-3; V: TRBV2; CDR3: CASSGRGSGNTIYF
length: 15; J: TRBJ1-5; V: TRBV19; CDR3: CASSRTGLSNQPQHF
length: 18; J: TRBJ2-7; V: TRBV4-1; CDR3: CASSRLWLKLDGVYEQYF
length: 12; J: TRBJ2-7; V: TRBV3-1/TRBV3-2; CDR3: CASGRASYEQYF
length: 13; J: TRBJ2-1; V: TRBV10-3; CDR3: CAIRRDGGDEQFF
length: 13; J: TRBJ1-4; V: TRBV6-5; CDR3: CASSYLTNEKLFF
length: 15; J: TRBJ2-1; V: TRBV7-6; CDR3: CASSRLAGGANEQFF
length: 16; J: TRBJ1-1; V: TRBV7-9; CDR3: CASSLGDRGLNTEAFF
length: 15; J: TRBJ2-1; V: TRBV29-1; CDR3: CSVSGQGMTYNEQFF
length: 16; J: TRBJ2-2; V: TRBV7-3; CDR3: CASSLIATSNTGELFF
length: 15; J: TRBJ1-5; V: TRBV6-7; CDR3: CASSYPDRSNQPQHF
length: 14; J: TRBJ2-7; V: TRBV6-6; CDR3: CASSTLAGGSEQYF
length: 18; J: TRBJ2-5; V: TRBV13; CDR3: CASSLRGTSGSRRETQYF
length: 14; J: TRBJ1-1; V: TRBV11-3; CDR3: CASSLDSTDTEAFF
length: 15; J: TRBJ1-6; V: TRBV5-1; CDR3: CASSLVGQGNSPLHF
length: 13; J: TRBJ1-5; V: TRBV6-5; CDR3: CASSSSQGSAQHF
length: 14; J: TRBJ1-6; V: TRBV7-6; CDR3: CASSDRDIGSPLHF
length: 15; J: TRBJ1-2; V: TRBV7-6; CDR3: CASSLMTGLDYGYTF
length: 13; J: TRBJ1-2; V: TRBV12-3/TRBV12-4; CDR3: CASSLTVNYGYTF
length: 15; J: TRBJ2-7; V: TRBV5-1; CDR3: CASSSQDRGFYEQYF
length: 15; J: TRBJ2-7; V: TRBV7-9; CDR3: CASSRGTSGSGEQYF
length: 14; J: TRBJ2-1; V: TRBV25-1; CDR3: CASSAPTILGEQFF
length: 13; J: TRBJ2-1; V: TRBV14; CDR3: CASSRGPYNEQFF
length: 16; J: TRBJ2-1; V: TRBV18; CDR3: CASSVTGGAGFNEQFF
length: 16; J: TRBJ2-7; V: TRBV4-1; CDR3: CASSQPHRGTSSEQYF
length: 12; J: TRBJ1-1; V: TRBV5-5; CDR3: CASTPRDTEAFF
length: 16; J: TRBJ1-2; V: TRBV6-5; CDR3: CASSYSTGGSNYGYTF
length: 16; J: TRBJ1-3; V: TRBV7-9; CDR3: CASSFRDRISGNTIYF